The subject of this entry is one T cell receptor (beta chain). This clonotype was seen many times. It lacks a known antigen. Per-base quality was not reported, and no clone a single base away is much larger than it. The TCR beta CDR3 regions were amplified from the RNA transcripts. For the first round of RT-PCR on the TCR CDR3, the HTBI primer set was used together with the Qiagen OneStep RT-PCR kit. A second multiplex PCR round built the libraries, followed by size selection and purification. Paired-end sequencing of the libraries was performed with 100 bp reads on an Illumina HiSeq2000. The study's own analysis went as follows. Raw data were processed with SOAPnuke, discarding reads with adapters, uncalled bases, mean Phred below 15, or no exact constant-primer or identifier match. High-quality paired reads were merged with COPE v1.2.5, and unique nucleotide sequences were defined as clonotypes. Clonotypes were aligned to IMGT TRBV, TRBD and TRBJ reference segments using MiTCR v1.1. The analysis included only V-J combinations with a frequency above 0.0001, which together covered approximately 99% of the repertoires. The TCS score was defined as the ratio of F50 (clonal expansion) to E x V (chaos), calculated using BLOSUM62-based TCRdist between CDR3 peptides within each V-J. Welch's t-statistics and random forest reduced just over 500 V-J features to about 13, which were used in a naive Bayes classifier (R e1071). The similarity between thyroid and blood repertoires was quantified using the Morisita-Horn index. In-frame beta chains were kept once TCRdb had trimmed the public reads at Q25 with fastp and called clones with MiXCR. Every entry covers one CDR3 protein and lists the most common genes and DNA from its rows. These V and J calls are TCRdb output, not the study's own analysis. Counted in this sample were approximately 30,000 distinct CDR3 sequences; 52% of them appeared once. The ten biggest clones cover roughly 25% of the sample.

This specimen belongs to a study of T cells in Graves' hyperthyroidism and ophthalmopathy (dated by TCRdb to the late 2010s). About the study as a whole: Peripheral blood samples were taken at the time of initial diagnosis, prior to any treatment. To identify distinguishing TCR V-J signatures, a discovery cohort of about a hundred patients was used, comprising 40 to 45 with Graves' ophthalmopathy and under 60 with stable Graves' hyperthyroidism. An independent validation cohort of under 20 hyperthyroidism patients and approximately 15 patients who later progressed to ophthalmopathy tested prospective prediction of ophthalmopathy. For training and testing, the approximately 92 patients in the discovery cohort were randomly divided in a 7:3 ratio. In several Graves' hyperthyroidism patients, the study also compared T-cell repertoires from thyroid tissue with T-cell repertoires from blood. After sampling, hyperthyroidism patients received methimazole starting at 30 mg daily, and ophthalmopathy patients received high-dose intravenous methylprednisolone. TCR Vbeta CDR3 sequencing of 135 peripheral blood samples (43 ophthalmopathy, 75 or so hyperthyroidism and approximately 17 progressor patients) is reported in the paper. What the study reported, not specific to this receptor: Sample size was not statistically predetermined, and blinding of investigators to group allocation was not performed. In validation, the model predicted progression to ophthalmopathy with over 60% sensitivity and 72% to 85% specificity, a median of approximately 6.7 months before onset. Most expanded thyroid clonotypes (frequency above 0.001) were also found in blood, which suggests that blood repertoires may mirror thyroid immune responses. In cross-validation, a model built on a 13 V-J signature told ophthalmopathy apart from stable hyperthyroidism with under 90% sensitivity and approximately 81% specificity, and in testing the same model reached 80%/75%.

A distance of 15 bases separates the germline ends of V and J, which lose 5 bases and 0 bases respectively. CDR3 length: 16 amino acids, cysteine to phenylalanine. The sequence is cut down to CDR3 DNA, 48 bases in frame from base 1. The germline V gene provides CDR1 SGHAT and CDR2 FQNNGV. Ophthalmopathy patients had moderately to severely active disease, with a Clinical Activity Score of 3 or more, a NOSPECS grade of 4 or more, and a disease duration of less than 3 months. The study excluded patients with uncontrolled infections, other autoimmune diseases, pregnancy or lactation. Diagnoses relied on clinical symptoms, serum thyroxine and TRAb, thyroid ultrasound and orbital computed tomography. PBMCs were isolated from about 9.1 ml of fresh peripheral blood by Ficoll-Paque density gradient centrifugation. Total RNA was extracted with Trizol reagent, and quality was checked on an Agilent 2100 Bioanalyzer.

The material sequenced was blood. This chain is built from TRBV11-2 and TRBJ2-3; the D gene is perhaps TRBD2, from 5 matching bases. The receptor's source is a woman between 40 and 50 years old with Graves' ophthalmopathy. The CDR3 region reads CASSPRAAASTDTQYF. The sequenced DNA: TGTGCCAGCAGCCCGCGGGCGGCGGCTAGCACAGATACGCAGTATTTT.